The 25 T cell receptor beta chains below all came from one sample that was sequenced in a study of T cell changes during pregnancy in multiple sclerosis. The protocol was immunoSEQ multiplex PCR, while the TCRdb copy is restricted to in-frame clones and leaves out a portion. The sample lists about 42,000 clones, 75% to 95% occurring once. Sequencing used CD4+ T cells from peripheral blood mononuclear cells, obtained after pregnancy. These receptors came from a female donor in good health, enrolled as a control in a pregnancy study.

This clone has a handful of counts. The chain joins TRBV11-2 to TRBJ1-6; D might be TRBD1 (5 bases). The germline V and J ends were trimmed by 1 base and 9 bases, with 16 bases remaining between them. The CDR3 totals 16 residues. The germline CDR1 and CDR2 sequences are SGHAT and FQNNGV. CDR3 DNA sequence: TGTGCCAGCAGCTTAGCTGCGGGACTTGGGAGTTCACCCCTCCACTTT. It is translated as CASSLAAGLGSSPLHF.

The rearrangement joins TRBV9 to TRBJ2-5, with 12 bases lining up with TRBD2. After removal of 0 bases from V and 5 bases from J, the junction contained 5 bases not matched to a gene. The CDR3 length is 16 residues. The germline CDR1 and CDR2 sequences are SGDLS and YYNGEE. The CDR3 sequence is CASSVGASGRGETQYF. The DNA for the CDR3 is TGTGCCAGCAGCGTAGGGGCTAGCGGGAGGGGCGAGACCCAGTACTTC. The full variable domain, rest sourced from reference TRBV9 and TRBJ2-5, is DSGVTQTPKHLITATGQRVTLRCSPRSGDLSVYWYQQSLDQGLQFLIQYYNGEERAKGNILERFSAQQFPDLHSELNLSSLELGDSALYFCASSVGASGRGETQYFGPGTRLLVL.

With respect to this clone: In the same sample, other DNA sequences code for this CDR3. The chain has TRBV27 and TRBJ1-5; maybe TRBD1 (6 bases). This CDR3 is 15 amino acids long. V dropped 5 bases and J dropped 0 bases, with 11 bases sitting between them. The V gene's germline CDR1 is MNHEY and CDR2 SMNVEV (reference sequence). Here the CDR3 DNA reads TGTGCCAGCAGTGTGGACAGCTATAGCAATCAGCCCCAGCATTTT. Amino acid sequence: CASSVDSYSNQPQHF.

This clone showed up just once. V gene TRBV19 combines with J gene TRBJ2-4, with 7 bases fitting TRBD1. This CDR3 is 18 amino acids long. Per germline, CDR1 LNHDA and CDR2 SQIVND (reference sequence). Trimming took 2 bases from V and 1 from J; bases not matched to a gene: 11. In nucleotides, the CDR3 is TGTGCCAGTAGTATACGGGGTACAGGGGCGGAGGCCAAAAACATTCAGTACTTC. This codes for CASSIRGTGAEAKNIQYF.

The chain has TRBV28 and TRBJ2-3; 11 bases are shared with TRBD1. CDR3 length equals 17 residues. Germline assignment: CDR1 MDHEN and CDR2 SYDVKM. The ends lost 5 bases at V and 2 bases at J; junction bases unmatched: 9. The CDR3 nucleotides are TGTGCCAGCAGTCTAGCCGGGACAGGGGGGCTCACAGATACGCAGTATTTT. This codes for CASSLAGTGGLTDTQYF.

The chain is built from TRBV29-1 and TRBJ1-4; D unclear. V lost 4 bases and J lost 4, with 13 bases in between. Germline V lookup: CDR1 SQVTM, CDR2 ANQGSEA. The CDR3 runs to 14 residues. The CDR3 reads CSVASGSLNEKLFF. As DNA, the CDR3 is TGCAGCGTTGCTAGCGGCTCCCTTAATGAAAAACTGTTTTTT.

The rearrangement joins TRBV7-8 to TRBJ1-1; 7 bases match TRBD1. The CDR3 sequence is 12 residues long. The V gene end was trimmed by 5 bases and the J gene end by 8 bases; junction bases not matched to a gene: 5. The V gene's germline CDR1 is SGHVS and CDR2 FQNEAQ. The CDR3 region is CASSPPTGEAFF. In DNA form, the CDR3 reads TGTGCCAGCAGCCCCCCGACAGGGGAAGCTTTCTTT. Full variable domain (rest looked up from reference TRBV7-8 and TRBJ1-1): GAGVSQSPRYKVAKRGQDVALRCDPISGHVSLFWYQQALGQGPEFLTYFQNEAQLDKSGLPSDRFFAERPEGSVSTLKIQRTQQEDSAVYLCASSPPTGEAFFGQGTRLTVV.

CDR3 bases: TGTGCCAGCAGTTCACCGAGCACGCTCAACTATGGCTACACCTTC. The encoded protein is CASSSPSTLNYGYTF. This chain joins TRBV28 and TRBJ1-2, with unresolved D. The CDR3 has 15 amino acids. The V end lost 4 bases, the J end lost 2 bases, and 14 bases lay between the germline ends. Germline values: CDR1 MDHEN, CDR2 SYDVKM.

This clone has a single count. The V call is TRBV7-2, the J call TRBJ2-1; D is possibly TRBD1 (5 bases). Germline V CDR1 and CDR2: SGHTA, FQGNSA. V lost 0 bases and J lost 12, with 12 bases in between. This CDR3 region has 13 residues. CDR3 coding DNA: TGTGCCAGCAGCTTAGCTCCTCCCCAGGGGCAGTTCTTC. Translated: CASSLAPPQGQFF.

The chain carries TRBV28 and TRBJ2-7; the D gene is possibly TRBD1 (5 bases). The CDR3 extends over 20 amino acids. Germline CDR1 MDHEN, CDR2 SYDVKM. V was pared by 2 bases and J by 0 bases, with 26 bases between. CDR3 sequence reads: CASSLAGILPLRKSSYEQYF. The CDR3 region has the DNA TGTGCCAGCAGTTTAGCAGGGATACTCCCCTTGAGGAAAAGCTCCTACGAGCAGTACTTC. The whole variable domain, remainder taken from reference TRBV28 and TRBJ2-7, is DVKVTQSSRYLVKRTGEKVFLECVQDMDHENMFWYRQDPGLGLRLIYFSYDVKMKEKGDIPEGYSVSREKKERFSLILESASTNQTSMYLCASSLAGILPLRKSSYEQYFGPGTRLTVT.

J is TRBJ2-2 and V is TRBV10-3; D remains ambiguous. The CDR3 loop spans 13 amino acids. The V gene lost 5 bases and the J gene lost 0 bases, with 4 bases spanning the gap. Germline CDR1 is ENHRY and CDR2 is SYGVKD. CDR3 DNA sequence: TGTGCCATCAGTCCAACGAACACCGGGGAGCTGTTTTTT. This gives the protein CAISPTNTGELFF.

J is TRBJ2-5 and V is TRBV10-2; TRBD2 might be the D (7 bases). In germline, CDR1 is WSHSY, CDR2 SAAADI. The V end was cut by 10 bases, the J end by 5 bases, with 17 bases between. CDR3 length: 13 residues. The CDR3 DNA follows: TGCGCCACATGGAGGGGGGGCAGGGAGACCCAGTACTTC. As protein: CATWRGGRETQYF.

V usage is TRBV13 and J usage is TRBJ1-1; 10 bases align to TRBD1. The germline CDR1 and CDR2 sequences are PRHDT and FYEKMQ (reference sequence). With 4 bases clipped from V and 1 base from J, the junction kept 6 bases outside the gene matches. The CDR3 sequence is 16 residues long. The CDR3 sequence is CASSYDRGLENTEAFF. In DNA form, the CDR3 reads TGTGCCAGCAGCTACGACAGGGGGCTTGAGAACACTGAAGCTTTCTTT.

J is TRBJ2-7 and V is TRBV7-6; 7 bases align to TRBD2. Trimming cost V 5 bases and J 4 bases; bases outside gene matches: 8. The germline CDR1 and CDR2 sequences are SGHVS and FNYEAQ. This CDR3 has 14 amino acids. In nucleotides, the CDR3 is TGTGCCAGCAGCCAAAGCGGGGAGGGTTACGAGCAGTACTTC. This encodes CASSQSGEGYEQYF.

This chain links TRBV6-1 with TRBJ1-2; TRBD1 agrees at 9 bases. Per the germline V gene, CDR1 is MNHNS and CDR2 is SASEGT. This CDR3 contains 16 residues. V was pared by 2 bases and J by 4 bases, with 8 bases of the junction left unmatched. The CDR3 nucleotides are TGTGCCAGCAGTGAAAAAACAGGGGGCGTCGGCTATGGCTACACCTTC. Translating gives CASSEKTGGVGYGYTF.

This sequence joins TRBV7-2 and TRBJ2-1; D might be TRBD2 (6 bases). The germline V and J ends were trimmed by 5 bases and 10 bases, with 15 bases remaining between them. The CDR3 covers 13 residues. The germline V gene has CDR1 SGHTA and CDR2 FQGNSA. CDR3 region: CASSLDLTREQFF. CDR3 nucleotide sequence: TGTGCCAGCAGCCTCGACCTGACTAGAGAGCAGTTCTTC.

V usage is TRBV5-4 and J usage is TRBJ2-1, with D perhaps TRBD1 (5 bases). Germline CDR1 SGHNT, CDR2 YYREEE (reference sequence). The germline V and J ends were trimmed by 2 bases and 4 bases, with 13 bases remaining between them. This CDR3 has 15 residues. The CDR3 reads CASSFTQGSYNEQFF. In DNA, the CDR3 is TGTGCCAGCAGCTTCACGCAGGGATCGTACAATGAGCAGTTCTTC.

This clone was recorded once. This chain joins TRBV5-4 and TRBJ2-5, with a possible D match to TRBD1 (5 bases). Germline-derived CDR1 and CDR2 are SGHNT and YYREEE (reference sequence). This CDR3 has 13 amino acids. V was trimmed by 0 bases and J by 3 bases, leaving 6 bases between them. CDR3: CASSLAGKETQYF. Written as DNA, the CDR3 is TGTGCCAGCAGCTTGGCAGGGAAAGAGACCCAGTACTTC. The full variable domain, rest sourced from reference TRBV5-4 and TRBJ2-5, is ETGVTQSPTHLIKTRGQQVTLRCSSQSGHNTVSWYQQALGQGPQFIFQYYREEENGRGNFPPRFSGLQFPNYSSELNVNALELDDSALYLCASSLAGKETQYFGPGTRLLVL.

DNA of the CDR3: TGTGCCAGCTCGCCCCGAGGGACAACCTACGAGCAGTACTTC. Protein: CASSPRGTTYEQYF. The chain couples TRBV18 to TRBJ2-7; tentatively, D is TRBD1 (6 bases). The CDR3 loop spans 14 amino acids. Germline CDR1 reads KGHSH; CDR2 reads LQKENI. Between the trimmed V and J ends, which lost 6 bases and 2 bases, there was a span of 14 bases.

The V and J genes are TRBV7-9 and TRBJ2-2; D might be TRBD1 (6 bases). The CDR3 runs to 15 residues. Germline loops: CDR1 SEHNR, CDR2 FQNEAQ (reference sequence). V gave up 5 bases and J gave up 5 bases, with 15 bases separating them. The CDR3 protein is CASSNQGKGTGELFF. The CDR3 bases are TGTGCCAGCAGCAATCAGGGGAAAGGTACCGGGGAGCTGTTTTTT.

This chain uses TRBV28 with TRBJ1-4; unclear D gene. The CDR3 totals 15 residues. Germline V CDR1 and CDR2: MDHEN, SYDVKM. V lost 5 bases and J lost 3, with 13 bases in between. CDR3 bases: TGTGCCAGCAGTGGGCGCGTCATCGCTAATGAAAAACTGTTTTTT. Amino acids: CASSGRVIANEKLFF.

The rearrangement joins TRBV7-8 to TRBJ1-6; no reliable D call. CDR1 and CDR2 (germline): SGHVS, FQNEAQ. The CDR3 is 14 residues long. Trimming shortened V by 3 bases and J by 7 bases, and 10 bases separated the two germline ends. CDR3 residues: CASSFQSANSPLHF. Written as DNA, the CDR3 is TGTGCCAGCAGCTTTCAGAGCGCGAATTCACCCCTCCACTTT.

This chain links TRBV7-2 with TRBJ1-4; D perhaps matches TRBD1 (5 bases). Trimming took off 1 base at V and 8 bases at J, with 14 bases between the two ends. Per germline, CDR1 SGHTA and CDR2 FQGNSA. The CDR3 contains 15 residues. In DNA form, the CDR3 reads TGTGCCAGCAGCTTAGAAGCAGGGTTAGGGGAAAAACTGTTTTTT. This translates into CASSLEAGLGEKLFF.

The rearrangement joins TRBV13 to TRBJ2-7; possibly TRBD1 for D (5 bases). There are 12 residues in the CDR3. Germline V CDR1 and CDR2: PRHDT, FYEKMQ (reference sequence). The V end lost 1 base, the J end lost 6 bases, and 7 bases lay between the germline ends. The CDR3: CASSLAGFEQYF. The DNA of the CDR3 is TGTGCCAGCAGCTTAGCAGGGTTCGAGCAGTACTTC.

This chain connects TRBV4-2 to TRBJ2-7, with 11 bases aligning to TRBD2. Germline V CDR1 and CDR2: LGHNA, YNFKEQ. V lost 4 bases and J lost 1; bases outside the gene matches: 3. The length of the CDR3 is 15 residues. In DNA, the CDR3 is TGTGCCAGCAGCCCGGGACTAGCGGAGTCCTACGAGCAGTACTTC. Its protein is CASSPGLAESYEQYF.